Listed below are T cell receptor beta chains from one sample, sequenced in a study of cytomegalovirus exposure and HLA in healthy donors. Libraries were prepared by immunoSEQ multiplex PCR; TCRdb keeps only in-frame clonotypes and omits some of them. The profile shows more than 45,000 clones, around four fifths of them singletons. The specimen was PBMCs. These receptors were collected from a man aged 25-45 years in good health and CMV-seronegative. The CDR3 runs from the conserved cysteine through the conserved F or W. A D gene is named only where the DNA matches it firmly.

len: 15
d_gene: .
v_gene: TRBV25-1
j_gene: TRBJ2-7
CDR3aa: CASSVAGTLAYEQYF

len: 15
d_gene: .
v_gene: TRBV4-1
j_gene: TRBJ1-4
CDR3aa: CASSGQIATNEKLFF

len: 14
d_gene: .
v_gene: TRBV6-1
j_gene: TRBJ1-6
CDR3aa: CASSEQGLDSPLHF

len: 14
d_gene: .
v_gene: TRBV18
j_gene: TRBJ1-2
CDR3aa: CASSPWTANYGYTF

len: 14
d_gene: TRBD2
v_gene: TRBV10-1
j_gene: TRBJ2-3
CDR3aa: CASSTTSGKDTQYF

len: 16
d_gene: TRBD1
v_gene: TRBV7-6
j_gene: TRBJ2-7
CDR3aa: CASSLLQGQESNEQYF

len: 13
d_gene: TRBD1
v_gene: TRBV7-3
j_gene: TRBJ1-1
CDR3aa: CASSRQGNTEAFF

len: 15
d_gene: .
v_gene: TRBV5-1
j_gene: TRBJ2-2
CDR3aa: CASSLAATGTGELFF

len: 18
d_gene: .
v_gene: TRBV15
j_gene: TRBJ2-2
CDR3aa: CATSRRSSGSLSTGELFF

len: 16
d_gene: .
v_gene: TRBV6-5
j_gene: TRBJ2-7
CDR3aa: CASSYSGGTVSYEQYF

len: 15
d_gene: .
v_gene: TRBV6-1
j_gene: TRBJ1-4
CDR3aa: CASTLLGGSDEKLFF